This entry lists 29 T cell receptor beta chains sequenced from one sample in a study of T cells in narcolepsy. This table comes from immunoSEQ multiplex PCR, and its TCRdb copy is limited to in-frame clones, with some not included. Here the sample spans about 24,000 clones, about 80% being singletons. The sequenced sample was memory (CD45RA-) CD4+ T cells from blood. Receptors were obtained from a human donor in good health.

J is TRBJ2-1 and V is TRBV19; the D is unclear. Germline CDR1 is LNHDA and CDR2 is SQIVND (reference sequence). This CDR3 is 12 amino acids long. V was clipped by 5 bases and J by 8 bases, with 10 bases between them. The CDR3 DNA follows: TGTGCCAGTAGTGTGGGTGGCGATGAGCAGTTCTTC. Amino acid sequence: CASSVGGDEQFF.

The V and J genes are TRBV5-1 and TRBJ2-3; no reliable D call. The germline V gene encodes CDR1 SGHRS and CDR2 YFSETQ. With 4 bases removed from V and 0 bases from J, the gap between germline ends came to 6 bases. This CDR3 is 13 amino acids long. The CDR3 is CASSPPSTDTQYF. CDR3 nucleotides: TGCGCCAGCAGCCCGCCCAGCACAGATACGCAGTATTTT. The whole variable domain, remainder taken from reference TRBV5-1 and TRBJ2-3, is KAGVTQTPRYLIKTRGQQVTLSCSPISGHRSVSWYQQTPGQGLQFLFEYFSETQRNKGNFPGRFSGRQFSNSRSEMNVSTLELGDSALYLCASSPPSTDTQYFGPGTRLTVL.

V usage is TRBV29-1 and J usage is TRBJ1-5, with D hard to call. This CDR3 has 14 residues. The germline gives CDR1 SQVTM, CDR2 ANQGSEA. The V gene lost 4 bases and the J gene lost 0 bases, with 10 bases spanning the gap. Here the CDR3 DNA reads TGCAGCGTTGTCTGGGCTTATAGCAATCAGCCCCAGCATTTT. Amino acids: CSVVWAYSNQPQHF.

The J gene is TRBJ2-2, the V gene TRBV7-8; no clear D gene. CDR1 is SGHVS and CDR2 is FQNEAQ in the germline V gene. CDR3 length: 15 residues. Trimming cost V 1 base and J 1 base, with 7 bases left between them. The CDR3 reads CASSLGVRNTGELFF. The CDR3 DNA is TGTGCCAGCAGCTTAGGGGTCCGGAACACCGGGGAGCTGTTTTTT. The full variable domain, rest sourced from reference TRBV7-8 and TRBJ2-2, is GAGVSQSPRYKVAKRGQDVALRCDPISGHVSLFWYQQALGQGPEFLTYFQNEAQLDKSGLPSDRFFAERPEGSVSTLKIQRTQQEDSAVYLCASSLGVRNTGELFFGEGSRLTVL.

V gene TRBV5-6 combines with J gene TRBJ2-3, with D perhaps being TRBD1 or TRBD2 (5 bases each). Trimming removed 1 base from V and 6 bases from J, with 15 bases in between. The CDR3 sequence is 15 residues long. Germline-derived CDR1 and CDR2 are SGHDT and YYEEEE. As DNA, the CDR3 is TGTGCCAGCAGCTTGCGAGGGCAGGGTTGGGATACGCAGTATTTT. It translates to CASSLRGQGWDTQYF.

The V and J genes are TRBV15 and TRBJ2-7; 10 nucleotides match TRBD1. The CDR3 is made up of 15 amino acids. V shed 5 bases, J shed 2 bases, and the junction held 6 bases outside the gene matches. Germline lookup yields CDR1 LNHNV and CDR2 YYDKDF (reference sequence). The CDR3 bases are TGTGCCACCAGCTCAAGCGGGACAGGGGCCTACGAGCAGTACTTC. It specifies CATSSSGTGAYEQYF.

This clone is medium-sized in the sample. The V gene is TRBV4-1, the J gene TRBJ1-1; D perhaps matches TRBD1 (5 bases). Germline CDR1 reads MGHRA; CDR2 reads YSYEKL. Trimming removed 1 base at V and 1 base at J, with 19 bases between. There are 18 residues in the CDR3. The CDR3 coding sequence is TGCGCCAGCAGCCAAGGCCGACTGCCGGACAAGAGGAACACTGAAGCTTTCTTT. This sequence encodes CASSQGRLPDKRNTEAFF.

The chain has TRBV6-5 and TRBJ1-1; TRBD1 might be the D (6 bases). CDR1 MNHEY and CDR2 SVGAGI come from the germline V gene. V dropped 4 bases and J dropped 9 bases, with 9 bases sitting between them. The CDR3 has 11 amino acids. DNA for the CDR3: TGTGCCAGCAGTTTTACAGGGCAAGCTTTCTTT. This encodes CASSFTGQAFF.

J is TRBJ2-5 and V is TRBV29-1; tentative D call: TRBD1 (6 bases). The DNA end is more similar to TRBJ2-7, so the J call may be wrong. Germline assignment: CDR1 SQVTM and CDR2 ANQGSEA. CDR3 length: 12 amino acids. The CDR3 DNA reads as TGCAGCGTTGTGGGGGCCCCTCTCGAGCAGTACTTC. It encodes CSVVGAPLEQYF.

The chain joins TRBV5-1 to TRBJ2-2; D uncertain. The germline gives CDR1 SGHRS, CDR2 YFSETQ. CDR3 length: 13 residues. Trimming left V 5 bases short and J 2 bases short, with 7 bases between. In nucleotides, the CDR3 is TGCGCCAGCAGAGGCACAAACACCGGGGAGCTGTTTTTT. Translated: CASRGTNTGELFF.

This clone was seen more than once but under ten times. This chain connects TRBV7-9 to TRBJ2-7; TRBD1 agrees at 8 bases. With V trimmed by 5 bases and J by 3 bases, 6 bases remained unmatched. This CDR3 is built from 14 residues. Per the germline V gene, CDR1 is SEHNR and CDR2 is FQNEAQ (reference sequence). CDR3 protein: CASSRTGIIYEQYF. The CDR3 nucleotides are TGTGCCAGCAGCCGGACAGGGATTATCTACGAGCAGTACTTC. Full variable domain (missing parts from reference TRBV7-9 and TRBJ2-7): DTGVSQNPRHKITKRGQNVTFRCDPISEHNRLYWYRQTLGQGPEFLTYFQNEAQLEKSRLLSDRFSAERPKGSFSTLEIQRTEQGDSAMYLCASSRTGIIYEQYFGPGTRLTVT.

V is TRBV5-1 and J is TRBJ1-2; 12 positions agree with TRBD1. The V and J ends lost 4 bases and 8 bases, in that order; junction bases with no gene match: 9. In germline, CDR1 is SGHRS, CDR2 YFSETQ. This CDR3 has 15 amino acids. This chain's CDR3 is CASSPGTGGLRGYTF. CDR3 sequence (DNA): TGCGCCAGCAGCCCCGGGACAGGGGGCTTGCGAGGCTACACCTTC.

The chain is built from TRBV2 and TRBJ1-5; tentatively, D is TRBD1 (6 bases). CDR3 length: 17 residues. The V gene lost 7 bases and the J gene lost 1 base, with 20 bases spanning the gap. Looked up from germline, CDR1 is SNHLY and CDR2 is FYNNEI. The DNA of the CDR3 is TGTGCCAGCAAGGCCAGGGGAGGCCTCTCAAGCAATCAGCCCCAGCATTTT. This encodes CASKARGGLSSNQPQHF.

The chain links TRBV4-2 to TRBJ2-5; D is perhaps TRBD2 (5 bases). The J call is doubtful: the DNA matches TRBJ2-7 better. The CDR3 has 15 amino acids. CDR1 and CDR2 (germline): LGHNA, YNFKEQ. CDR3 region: CASSQGRGSSYEQYF. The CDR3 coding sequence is TGTGCCAGCAGCCAAGGGAGAGGGAGCTCCTACGAGCAGTACTTC.

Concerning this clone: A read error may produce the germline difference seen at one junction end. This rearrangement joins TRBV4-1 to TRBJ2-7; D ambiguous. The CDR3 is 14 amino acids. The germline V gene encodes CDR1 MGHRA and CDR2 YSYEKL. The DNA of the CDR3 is TGCGCCAGCAGCCAAGACGGGCAGGCCTACGAGCAGTGCTTC. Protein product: CASSQDGQAYEQCF.

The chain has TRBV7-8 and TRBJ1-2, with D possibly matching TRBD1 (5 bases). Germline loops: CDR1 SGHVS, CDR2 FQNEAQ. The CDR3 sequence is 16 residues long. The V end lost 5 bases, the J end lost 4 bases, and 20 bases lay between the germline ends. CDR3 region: CASSPPGRGGSYGYTF. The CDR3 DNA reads TGTGCCAGCAGCCCACCGGGACGCGGGGGTAGCTATGGCTACACCTTC.

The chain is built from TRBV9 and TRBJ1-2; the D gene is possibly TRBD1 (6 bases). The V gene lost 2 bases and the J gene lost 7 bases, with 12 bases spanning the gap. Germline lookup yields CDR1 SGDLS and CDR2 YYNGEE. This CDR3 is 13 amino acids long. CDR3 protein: CASSVGGRSGYTF. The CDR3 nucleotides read TGTGCCAGCAGCGTTGGGGGGCGTAGTGGCTACACCTTC.

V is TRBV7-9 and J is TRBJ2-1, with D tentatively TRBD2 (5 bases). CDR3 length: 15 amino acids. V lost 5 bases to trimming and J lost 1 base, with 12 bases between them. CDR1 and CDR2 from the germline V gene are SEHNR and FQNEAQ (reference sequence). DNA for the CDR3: TGTGCCAGCAGCCCCGGACTGGAATCCTACAATGAGCAGTTCTTC. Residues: CASSPGLESYNEQFF.

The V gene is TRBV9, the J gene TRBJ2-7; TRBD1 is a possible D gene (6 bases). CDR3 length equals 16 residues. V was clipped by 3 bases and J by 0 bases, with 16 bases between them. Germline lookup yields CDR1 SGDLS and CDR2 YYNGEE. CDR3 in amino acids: CASSAGGSGISYEQYF. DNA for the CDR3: TGTGCCAGCAGCGCTGGGGGCTCGGGGATCTCCTACGAGCAGTACTTC. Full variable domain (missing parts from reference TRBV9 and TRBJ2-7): DSGVTQTPKHLITATGQRVTLRCSPRSGDLSVYWYQQSLDQGLQFLIQYYNGEERAKGNILERFSAQQFPDLHSELNLSSLELGDSALYFCASSAGGSGISYEQYFGPGTRLTVT.

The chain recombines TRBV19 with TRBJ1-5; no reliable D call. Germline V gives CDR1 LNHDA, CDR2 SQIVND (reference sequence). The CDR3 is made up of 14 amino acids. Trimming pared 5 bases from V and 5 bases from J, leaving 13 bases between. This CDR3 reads CASSLSFQDQPQHF. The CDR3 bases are TGTGCCAGTAGTTTGAGCTTTCAGGATCAGCCCCAGCATTTT.

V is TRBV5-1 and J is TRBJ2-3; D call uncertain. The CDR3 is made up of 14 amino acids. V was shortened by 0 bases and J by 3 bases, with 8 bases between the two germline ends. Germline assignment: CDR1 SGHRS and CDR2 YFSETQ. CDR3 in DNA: TGCGCCAGCAGCTTGGCCAGCCAAACAGATACGCAGTATTTT. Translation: CASSLASQTDTQYF.

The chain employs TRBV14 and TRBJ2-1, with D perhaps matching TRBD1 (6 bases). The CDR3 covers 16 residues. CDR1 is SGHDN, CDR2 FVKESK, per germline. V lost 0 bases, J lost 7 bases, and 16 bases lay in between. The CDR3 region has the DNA TGTGCCAGCAGCCAAGAGAAAGTCAGGGGAACAAATGAGCAGTTCTTC. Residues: CASSQEKVRGTNEQFF.

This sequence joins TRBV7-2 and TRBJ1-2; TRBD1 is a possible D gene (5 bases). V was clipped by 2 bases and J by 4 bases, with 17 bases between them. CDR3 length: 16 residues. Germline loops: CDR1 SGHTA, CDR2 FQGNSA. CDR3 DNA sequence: TGTGCCAGCAGCTTAATGGGGTTGGGGGAGGGCTATGGCTACACCTTC. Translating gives CASSLMGLGEGYGYTF.

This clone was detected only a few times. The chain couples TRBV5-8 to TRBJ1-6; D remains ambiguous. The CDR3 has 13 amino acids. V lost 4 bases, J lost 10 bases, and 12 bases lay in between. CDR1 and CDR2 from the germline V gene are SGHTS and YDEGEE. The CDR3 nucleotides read TGTGCCAGCAGCAAAGGGTATCGCTCACCCCTCCACTTT. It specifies CASSKGYRSPLHF.

The DNA for the CDR3 is TGTGCCAGTAGTCGCCGGACAGATGAAAAACTGTTTTTT. Translated, it gives CASSRRTDEKLFF. The genes are TRBV19 and TRBJ1-4; D perhaps matches TRBD1 (6 bases). The germline V gene encodes CDR1 LNHDA and CDR2 SQIVND (reference sequence). The CDR3 runs to 13 residues. Trimming shortened V by 5 bases and J by 6 bases, and 10 bases separated the two germline ends.

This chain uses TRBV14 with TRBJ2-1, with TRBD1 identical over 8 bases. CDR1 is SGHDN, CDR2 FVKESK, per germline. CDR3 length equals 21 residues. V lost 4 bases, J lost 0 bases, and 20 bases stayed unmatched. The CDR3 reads CASSPRSRQGLRRHSYNEQFF. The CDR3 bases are TGTGCCAGCAGCCCCCGGTCCCGACAGGGGCTCCGTAGGCACTCCTACAATGAGCAGTTCTTC.

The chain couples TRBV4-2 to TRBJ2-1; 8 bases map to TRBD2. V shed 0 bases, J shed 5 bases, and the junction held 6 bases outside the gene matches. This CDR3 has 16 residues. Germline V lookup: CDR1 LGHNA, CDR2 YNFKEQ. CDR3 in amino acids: CASSQDSGLGNNEQFF. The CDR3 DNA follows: TGTGCCAGCAGCCAAGACTCGGGACTAGGGAACAATGAGCAGTTCTTC.

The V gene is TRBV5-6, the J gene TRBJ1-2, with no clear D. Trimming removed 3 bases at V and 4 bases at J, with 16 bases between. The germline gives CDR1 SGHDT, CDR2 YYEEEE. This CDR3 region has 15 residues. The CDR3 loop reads CASSWASPALYGYTF. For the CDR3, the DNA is TGTGCCAGCAGCTGGGCCAGCCCAGCCCTCTATGGCTACACCTTC.

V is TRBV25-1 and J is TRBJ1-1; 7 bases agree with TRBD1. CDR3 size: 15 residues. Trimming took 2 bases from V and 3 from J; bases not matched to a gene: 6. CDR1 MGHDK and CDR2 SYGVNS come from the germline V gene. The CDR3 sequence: CASSEIDRDDTEAFF. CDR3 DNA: TGTGCCAGCAGTGAAATTGACAGGGACGACACTGAAGCTTTCTTT.